This TCR beta chain was captured in a study of T cell repertoires in ileal Crohn's disease. Sequenced by immunoSEQ multiplex PCR; TCRdb stores in-frame clones only, minus some. This table has thousands of clones, approximately 95% appearing once. Germline lookup yields CDR1 ENHRY and CDR2 SYGVKD. The CDR3 spans 15 residues. V lost 8 bases to trimming and J lost 3 bases, with 19 bases between them. Time point denoted: inflamed ileum from the surgical specimen. The genes are TRBV10-3 and TRBJ1-2, with D perhaps matching TRBD1 (5 bases). The receptor comes from an adult with Crohn's disease. Sequenced: ileal tissue. Written as DNA, the CDR3 is TGTGCCATCCTCCTTAGGGGCAGCGGGGACTATGGCTACACCTTC. Translation gives CAILLRGSGDYGYTF.